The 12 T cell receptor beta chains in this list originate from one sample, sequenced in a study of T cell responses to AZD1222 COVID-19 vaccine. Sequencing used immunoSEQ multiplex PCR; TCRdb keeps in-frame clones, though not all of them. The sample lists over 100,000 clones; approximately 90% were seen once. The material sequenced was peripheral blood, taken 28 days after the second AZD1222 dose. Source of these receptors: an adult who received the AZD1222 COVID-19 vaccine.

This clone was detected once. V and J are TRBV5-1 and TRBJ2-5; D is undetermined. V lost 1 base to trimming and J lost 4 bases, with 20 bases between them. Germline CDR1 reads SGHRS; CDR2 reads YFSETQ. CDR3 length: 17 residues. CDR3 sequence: CASSLRRRKGFGETQYF. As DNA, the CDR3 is TGCGCCAGCAGCTTGAGACGCCGCAAAGGGTTTGGAGAGACCCAGTACTTC.

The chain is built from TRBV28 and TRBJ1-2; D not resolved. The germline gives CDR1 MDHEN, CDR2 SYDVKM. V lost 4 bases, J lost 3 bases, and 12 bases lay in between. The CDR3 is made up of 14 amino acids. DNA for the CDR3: TGTGCCAGCAGTTCGAACCTTGGGGACTATGGCTACACCTTC. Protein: CASSSNLGDYGYTF.

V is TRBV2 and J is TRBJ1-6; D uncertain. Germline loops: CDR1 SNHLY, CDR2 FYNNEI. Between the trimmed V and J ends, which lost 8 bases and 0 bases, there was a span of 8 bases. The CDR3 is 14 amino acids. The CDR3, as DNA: TGTGCCAGCGGGGAGAGCTCCTATAATTCACCCCTCCACTTT. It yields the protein CASGESSYNSPLHF.

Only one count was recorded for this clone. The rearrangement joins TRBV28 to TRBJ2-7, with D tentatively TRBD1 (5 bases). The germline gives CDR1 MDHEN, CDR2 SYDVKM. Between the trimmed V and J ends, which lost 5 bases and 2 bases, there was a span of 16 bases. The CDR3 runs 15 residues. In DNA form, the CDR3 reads TGTGCCAGCAGTACTCAGGGTGCGCTTCCCTACGAGCAGTACTTC. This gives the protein CASSTQGALPYEQYF.

The chain's CDR3 is CASSLRTSGRALNEQFF. In DNA, the CDR3 is TGCGCCAGCAGCTTAAGGACTAGCGGGAGGGCCTTGAATGAGCAGTTCTTC. V and J are TRBV5-1 and TRBJ2-1; 15 bases are shared with TRBD2. The CDR3 is 17 amino acids. Germline lookup yields CDR1 SGHRS and CDR2 YFSETQ. The junction had 7 bases not matched to a gene; V was cut back by 2 bases and J by 7 bases.

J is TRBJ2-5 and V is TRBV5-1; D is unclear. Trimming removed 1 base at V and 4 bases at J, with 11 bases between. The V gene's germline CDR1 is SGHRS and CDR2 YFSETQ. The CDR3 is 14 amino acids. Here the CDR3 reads CASSLNGRLETQYF. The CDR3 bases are TGCGCCAGCAGCTTGAACGGCAGGTTAGAGACCCAGTACTTC. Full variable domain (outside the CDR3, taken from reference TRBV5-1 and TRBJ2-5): KAGVTQTPRYLIKTRGQQVTLSCSPISGHRSVSWYQQTPGQGLQFLFEYFSETQRNKGNFPGRFSGRQFSNSRSEMNVSTLELGDSALYLCASSLNGRLETQYFGPGTRLLVL.

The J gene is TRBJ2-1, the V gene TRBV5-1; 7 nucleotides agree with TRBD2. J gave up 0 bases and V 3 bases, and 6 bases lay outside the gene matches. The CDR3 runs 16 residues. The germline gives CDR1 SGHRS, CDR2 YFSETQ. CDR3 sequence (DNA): TGCGCCAGCAGCTCGCGGGAGCCCTCCTCCTACAATGAGCAGTTCTTC. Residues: CASSSREPSSYNEQFF.

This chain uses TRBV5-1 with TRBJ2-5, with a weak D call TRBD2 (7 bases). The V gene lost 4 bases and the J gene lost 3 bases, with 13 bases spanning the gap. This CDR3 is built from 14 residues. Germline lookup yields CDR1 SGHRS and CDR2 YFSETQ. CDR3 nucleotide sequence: TGCGCCAGCAGCCCTGGGGGGGCAGAAGAGACCCAGTACTTC. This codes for CASSPGGAEETQYF. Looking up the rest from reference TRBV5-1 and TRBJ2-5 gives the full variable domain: KAGVTQTPRYLIKTRGQQVTLSCSPISGHRSVSWYQQTPGQGLQFLFEYFSETQRNKGNFPGRFSGRQFSNSRSEMNVSTLELGDSALYLCASSPGGAEETQYFGPGTRLLVL.

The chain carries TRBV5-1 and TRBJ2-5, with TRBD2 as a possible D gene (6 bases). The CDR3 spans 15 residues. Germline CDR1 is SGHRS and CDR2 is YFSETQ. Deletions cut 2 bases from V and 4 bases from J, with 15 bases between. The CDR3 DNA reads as TGCGCCAGCAGCTTTGGAGGGACCGGGGGAGAGACCCAGTACTTC. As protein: CASSFGGTGGETQYF.

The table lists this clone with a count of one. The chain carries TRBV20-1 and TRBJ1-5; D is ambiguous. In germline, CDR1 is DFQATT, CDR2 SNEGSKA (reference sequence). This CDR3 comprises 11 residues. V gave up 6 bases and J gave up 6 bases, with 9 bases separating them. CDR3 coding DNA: TGCAGTGCGGCCGAAAGTCAGCCCCAGCATTTT. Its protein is CSAAESQPQHF.

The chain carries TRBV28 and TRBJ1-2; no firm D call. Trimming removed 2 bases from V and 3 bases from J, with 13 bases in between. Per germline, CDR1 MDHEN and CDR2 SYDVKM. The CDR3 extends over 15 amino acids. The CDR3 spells CASSLIVEGYYGYTF. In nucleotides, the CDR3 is TGTGCCAGCAGTTTAATTGTCGAGGGATACTATGGCTACACCTTC.

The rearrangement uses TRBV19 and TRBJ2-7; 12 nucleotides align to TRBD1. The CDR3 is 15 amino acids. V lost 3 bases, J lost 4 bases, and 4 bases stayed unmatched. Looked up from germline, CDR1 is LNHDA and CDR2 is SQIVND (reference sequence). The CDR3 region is CASSIGTGGWYEQYF. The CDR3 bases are TGTGCCAGTAGTATTGGGACAGGGGGCTGGTACGAGCAGTACTTC.